This T cell receptor (beta chain) was sequenced for a study of CXCR3-negative and CXCR3-positive naive CD8 T cells. This CDR3 has 15 residues. The germline CDR1 and CDR2 sequences are SGHVS and FNYEAQ. UMI-labeled 5' RACE TRB cDNA libraries were prepared from the cells. Reprocessing the 5' RACE reads, TCRdb reports a single entry for every CDR3 protein and omits DNA. Its clone listing holds 65,000 to 85,000 distinct CDR3 sequences. The TCR was taken from a human donor in good health. Some clones in this sample may be carry-over from other donors' samples. This chain links TRBV7-6 with TRBJ2-1; TCRdb reports TRBD2, a call that lacks DNA to check it against. The sequencing sample was made of naive CXCR3- CD8+ T cells from blood. Specified subset: CD45RO-CCR7+CD27+CD95- naive CD8+ T cells lacking CXCR3 (TNR3-). The CDR3 loop reads CASSLVPGGFNEQFF.